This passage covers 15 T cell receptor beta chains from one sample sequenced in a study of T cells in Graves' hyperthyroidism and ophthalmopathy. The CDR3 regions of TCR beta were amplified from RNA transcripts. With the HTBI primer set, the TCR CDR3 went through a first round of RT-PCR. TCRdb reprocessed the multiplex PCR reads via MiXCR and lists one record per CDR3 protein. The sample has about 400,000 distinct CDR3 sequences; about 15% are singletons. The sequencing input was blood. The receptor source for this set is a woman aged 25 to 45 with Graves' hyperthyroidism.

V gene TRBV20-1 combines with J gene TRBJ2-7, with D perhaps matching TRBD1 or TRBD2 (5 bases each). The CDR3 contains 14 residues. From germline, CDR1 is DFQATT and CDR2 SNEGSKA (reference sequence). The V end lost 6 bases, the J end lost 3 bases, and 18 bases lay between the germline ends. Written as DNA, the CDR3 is TGCAGTGCGCAGCCCGGGGCCGGCGGCTACGAGCAGTACTTC. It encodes CSAQPGAGGYEQYF.

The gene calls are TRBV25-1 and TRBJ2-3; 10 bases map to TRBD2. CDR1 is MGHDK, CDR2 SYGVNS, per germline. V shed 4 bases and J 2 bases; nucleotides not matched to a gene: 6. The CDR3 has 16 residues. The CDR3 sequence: CASSAGLAAFTDTQYF. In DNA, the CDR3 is TGTGCCAGCAGTGCCGGACTAGCGGCTTTCACAGATACGCAGTATTTT.

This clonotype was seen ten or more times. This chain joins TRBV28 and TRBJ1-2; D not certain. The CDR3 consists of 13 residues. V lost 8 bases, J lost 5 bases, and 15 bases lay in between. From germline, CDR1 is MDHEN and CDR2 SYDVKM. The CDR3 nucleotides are TGTGCCAGCCCCGGCCCCAGTGGGTATGGCTACACCTTC. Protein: CASPGPSGYGYTF.

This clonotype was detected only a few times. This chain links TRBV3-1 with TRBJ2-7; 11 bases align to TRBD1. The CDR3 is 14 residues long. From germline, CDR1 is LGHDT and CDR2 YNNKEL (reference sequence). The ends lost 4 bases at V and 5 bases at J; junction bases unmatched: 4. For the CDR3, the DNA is TGTGCCAGCAGCCCCTGGACAGGGGGCGACGAGCAGTACTTC. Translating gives CASSPWTGGDEQYF.

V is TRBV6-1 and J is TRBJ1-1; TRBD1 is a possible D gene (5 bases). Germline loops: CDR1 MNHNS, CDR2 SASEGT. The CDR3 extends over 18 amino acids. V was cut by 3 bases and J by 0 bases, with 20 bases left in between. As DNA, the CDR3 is TGTGCCAGCAGTGACGCCGATGAGGGGCGATATATGAACACTGAAGCTTTCTTT. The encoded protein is CASSDADEGRYMNTEAFF.

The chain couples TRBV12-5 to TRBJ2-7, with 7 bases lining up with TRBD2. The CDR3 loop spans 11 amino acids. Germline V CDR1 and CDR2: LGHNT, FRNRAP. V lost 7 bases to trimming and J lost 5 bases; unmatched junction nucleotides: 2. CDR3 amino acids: CASASGDEQYF. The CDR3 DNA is TGTGCTAGTGCCAGCGGGGACGAGCAGTACTTC.

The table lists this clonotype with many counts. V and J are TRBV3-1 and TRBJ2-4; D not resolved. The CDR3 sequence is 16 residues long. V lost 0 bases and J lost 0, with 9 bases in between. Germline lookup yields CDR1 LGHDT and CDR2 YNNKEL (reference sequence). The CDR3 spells CASSQEMGLAKNIQYF. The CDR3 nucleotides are TGTGCCAGCAGCCAAGAAATGGGTCTAGCCAAAAACATTCAGTACTTC.

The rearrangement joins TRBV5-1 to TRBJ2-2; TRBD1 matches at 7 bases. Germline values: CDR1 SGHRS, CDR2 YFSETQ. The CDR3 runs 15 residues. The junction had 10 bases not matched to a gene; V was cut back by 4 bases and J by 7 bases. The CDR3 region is CASSPRTGTGGELFF. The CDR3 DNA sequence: TGCGCCAGCAGCCCTAGGACAGGAACGGGCGGGGAGCTGTTTTTT.

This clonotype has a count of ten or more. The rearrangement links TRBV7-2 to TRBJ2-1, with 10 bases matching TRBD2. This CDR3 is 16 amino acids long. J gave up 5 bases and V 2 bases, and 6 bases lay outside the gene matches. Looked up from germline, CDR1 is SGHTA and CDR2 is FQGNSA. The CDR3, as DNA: TGTGCCAGCAGCTTACGTTTAGGGACTAGCGACAATGAGCAGTTCTTC. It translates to CASSLRLGTSDNEQFF.

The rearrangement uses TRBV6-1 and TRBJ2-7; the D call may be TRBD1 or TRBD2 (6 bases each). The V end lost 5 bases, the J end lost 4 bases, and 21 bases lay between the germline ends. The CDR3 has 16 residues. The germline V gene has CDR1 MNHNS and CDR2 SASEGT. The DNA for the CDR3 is TGTGCCAGCAGTCTATCCCCTGGGGGGCGACGGTACGAGCAGTACTTC. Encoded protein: CASSLSPGGRRYEQYF.

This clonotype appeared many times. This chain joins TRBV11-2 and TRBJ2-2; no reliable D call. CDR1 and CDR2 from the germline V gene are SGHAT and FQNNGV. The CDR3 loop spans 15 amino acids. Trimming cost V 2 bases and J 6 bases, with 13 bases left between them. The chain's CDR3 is CASSLQPSYAGELFF. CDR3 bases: TGTGCCAGCAGCTTACAGCCAAGTTATGCCGGGGAGCTGTTTTTT.

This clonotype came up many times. The CDR3 DNA follows: TGCAGTGTTACCCCGGGTAGTAGCGGGGGGACCTACGAGCAGTACTTC. This sequence encodes CSVTPGSSGGTYEQYF. The J gene is TRBJ2-7, the V gene TRBV20-1, with 10 bases aligning to TRBD2. Germline loops: CDR1 DFQATT, CDR2 SNEGSKA (reference sequence). The CDR3 extends over 16 amino acids. Unmatched junction bases numbered 14, after V lost 7 bases and J lost 2 bases.

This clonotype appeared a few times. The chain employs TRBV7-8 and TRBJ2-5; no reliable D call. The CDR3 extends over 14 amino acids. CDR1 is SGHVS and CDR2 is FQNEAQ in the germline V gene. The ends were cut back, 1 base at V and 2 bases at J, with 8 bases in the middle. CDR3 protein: CASSLGGFQETQYF. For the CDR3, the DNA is TGTGCCAGCAGCTTAGGGGGATTTCAAGAGACCCAGTACTTC.

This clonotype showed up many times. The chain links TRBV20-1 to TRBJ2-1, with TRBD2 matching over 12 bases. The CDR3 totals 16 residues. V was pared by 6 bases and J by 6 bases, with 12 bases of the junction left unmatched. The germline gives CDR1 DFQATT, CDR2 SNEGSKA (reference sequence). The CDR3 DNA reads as TGCAGTGCCAGACATTCGACTAGCGGGAGTTCCAATGAGCAGTTCTTC. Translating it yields CSARHSTSGSSNEQFF.

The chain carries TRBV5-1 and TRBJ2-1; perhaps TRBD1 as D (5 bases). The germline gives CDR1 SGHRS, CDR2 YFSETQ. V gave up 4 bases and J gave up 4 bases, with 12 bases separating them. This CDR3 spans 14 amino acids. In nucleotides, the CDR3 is TGCGCCAGCAGCCAAATGACAGAATACAATGAGCAGTTCTTC. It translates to CASSQMTEYNEQFF.